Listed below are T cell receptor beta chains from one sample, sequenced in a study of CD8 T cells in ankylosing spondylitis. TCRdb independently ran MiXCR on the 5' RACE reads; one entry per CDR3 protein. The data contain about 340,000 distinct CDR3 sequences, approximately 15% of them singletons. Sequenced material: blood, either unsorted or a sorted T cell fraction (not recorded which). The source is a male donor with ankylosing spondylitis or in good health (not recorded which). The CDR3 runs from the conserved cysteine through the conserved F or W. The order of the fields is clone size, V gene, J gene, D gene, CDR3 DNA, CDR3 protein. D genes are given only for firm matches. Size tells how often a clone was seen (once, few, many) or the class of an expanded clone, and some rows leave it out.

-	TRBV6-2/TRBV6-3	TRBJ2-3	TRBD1	TGTGCCAGCAGTCCAAGGGACAGGGGTGGAATTTTCCGGGAAGGCACAGATACGCAGTATTTT	CASSPRDRGGIFREGTDTQYF
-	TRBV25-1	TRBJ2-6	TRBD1	TGTGCCAGCAGTCCTCCGGGACAGCCTGGGGCCAACGTCCTGACTTTC	CASSPPGQPGANVLTF
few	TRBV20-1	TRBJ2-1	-	TGCAGTGCTTCAGTAGGTCCGAGCTCCTACAATGAGCAGTTCTTC	CSASVGPSSYNEQFF
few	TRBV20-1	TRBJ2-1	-	TGCAGTGCTAGGACAGCGATCAATGTGCAGTTCTTC	CSARTAINVQFF
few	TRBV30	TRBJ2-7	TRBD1	TGTGCCTGGGGACAGGGGTACGAGCAGTACTTC	CAWGQGYEQYF
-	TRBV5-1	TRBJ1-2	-	TGCGCCAGCAGCCCGTCGGGGGACCGGAGCTATGGCTACACCTTC	CASSPSGDRSYGYTF
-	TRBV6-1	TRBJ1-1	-	TGTGCCAGCAGTCCAGATGGAATATCGAACACTGAAGCTTTCTTT	CASSPDGISNTEAFF
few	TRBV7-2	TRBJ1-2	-	TGTGCCAGCAGCCCGGGAGGGACGACTAACTATGGCTACACCTTC	CASSPGGTTNYGYTF
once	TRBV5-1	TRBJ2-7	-	TGCGCCAGCAGCTTGGGGGTACTTAGCGGTATCTACGAGCAGTACTTC	CASSLGVLSGIYEQYF
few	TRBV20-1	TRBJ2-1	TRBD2	TGCAGTGCTAGAGCCGGACTAGCGGGAGGTGGAAATGAGCAGTTCTTC	CSARAGLAGGGNEQFF
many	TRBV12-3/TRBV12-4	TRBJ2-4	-	TGTGCCAGCAGCCACAGGGTGGGGGAAGACATTCAGTACTTC	CASSHRVGEDIQYF
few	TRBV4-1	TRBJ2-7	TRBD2	TGCGCCAGCAGCCAAGATCCAGCGGGAGTACGGGAGCAGTACTTC	CASSQDPAGVREQYF
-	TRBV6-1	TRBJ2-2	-	TGTGCCAGCGGTGGGGTTGGAGCGAACACCGGGGAGCTGTTTTTT	CASGGVGANTGELFF
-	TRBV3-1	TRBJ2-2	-	TGTGCCACCACCGGAGGCAGAGCCGGGGAGCTGTTTTTT	CATTGGRAGELFF
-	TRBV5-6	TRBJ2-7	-	TGTGCCAGCAGCTTGAGCGTAAAGGCCGAGCAGTACTTC	CASSLSVKAEQYF
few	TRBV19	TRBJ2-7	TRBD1	TGTGCCAGTAGTCCGCGGACAGGCTACGAGCAGTACTTC	CASSPRTGYEQYF
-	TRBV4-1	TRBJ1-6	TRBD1	TGCGCCAGCAGCCGCCAAGGGGGACAGGGGAATTCACCCCTCCACTTT	CASSRQGGQGNSPLHF
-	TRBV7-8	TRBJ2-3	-	TGTGCCAGCAATCTGCCTGGTCCCACAGATACGCAGTATTTT	CASNLPGPTDTQYF
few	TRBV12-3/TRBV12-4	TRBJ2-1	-	TGTGCCAGCAGTTCCTCAGGGACTGTGTTGGGTCGTTCTTTCCGGAATGAGCAGTTCTTC	CASSSSGTVLGRSFRNEQFF
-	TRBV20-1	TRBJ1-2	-	TGCAGTGCTAGCCACGGCGTCAACTATGGCTACACCTTC	CSASHGVNYGYTF
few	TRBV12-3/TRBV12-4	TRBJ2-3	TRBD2	TGTGCCAGCAGGCTAGCGGCCACCACAGATACGCAGTATTTT	CASRLAATTDTQYF
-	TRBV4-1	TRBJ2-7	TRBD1	TGCGCCAGCAGCCCGGGACCGGGACAGAAGTCCGAGCAGTACTTC	CASSPGPGQKSEQYF
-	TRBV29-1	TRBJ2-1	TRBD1	TGCAGCGTTGAAGATCGGGCAGGGGGAGATGAGCAGTTCTTC	CSVEDRAGGDEQFF
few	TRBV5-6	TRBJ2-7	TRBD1	TGTGCCAGCACCAGGGACAGCTCCTACGAGCAGTACTTC	CASTRDSSYEQYF
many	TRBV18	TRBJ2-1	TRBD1	TGTGCCAGCTCACCCAGCAGACAGGGGAATGAGCAGTTCTTC	CASSPSRQGNEQFF
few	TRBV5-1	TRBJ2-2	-	TGCGCCAGCAGCTTGCCTCAGGAGTCCGGGGAGCTGTTTTTT	CASSLPQESGELFF
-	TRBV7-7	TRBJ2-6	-	TGTGCCAGCAGCTTAGAGCGCAGGCATCTAGCGGCCAACGTCCTGACTTTC	CASSLERRHLAANVLTF
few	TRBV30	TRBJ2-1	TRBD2	TGTGCCTGGAGGGACGGGAGGAACAATGAGCAGTTCTTC	CAWRDGRNNEQFF